One and the same sample provided the 27 T cell receptor beta chains below, sequenced in a study of blood T cell repertoires in COVID-19. Sequencing was performed with immunoSEQ multiplex PCR; in TCRdb, only in-frame clones are kept and a portion is missing. The sample gives 200,000 to 300,000 clones, about 87% of which show up once; roughly 3.3% is in the top ten. Sequencing was done on a sample of peripheral blood. Source of these receptors: a woman in her thirties or forties with acute or convalescent COVID-19.

The genes are TRBV6-6 and TRBJ1-2, with D possibly matching TRBD1 (6 bases). Trimming took off 3 bases at V and 3 bases at J, with 11 bases between the two ends. Germline CDR1 is MNHNY and CDR2 is SVGAGI (reference sequence). The CDR3 loop spans 14 amino acids. The CDR3 region is CASSYHPGDYGYTF. In DNA form, the CDR3 reads TGTGCCAGCAGTTATCACCCAGGGGACTATGGCTACACCTTC.

In its sample, this clone was seen a few times. The rearrangement joins TRBV28 to TRBJ2-2; 8 positions agree with TRBD1. The CDR3 length is 16 residues. CDR1 is MDHEN and CDR2 is SYDVKM in the germline V gene. The ends lost 6 bases at V and 5 bases at J; junction bases unmatched: 11. CDR3 amino acids: CASRILGQGKTGELFF. CDR3 DNA: TGTGCCAGCAGGATCCTCGGACAGGGTAAAACCGGGGAGCTGTTTTTT.

The J gene is TRBJ2-2, the V gene TRBV18; 8 bases are shared with TRBD1. The CDR3 is made up of 14 amino acids. From germline, CDR1 is KGHSH and CDR2 LQKENI. J gave up 4 bases and V 3 bases, and 1 base lay outside the gene matches. The CDR3 bases are TGTGCCAGCTCACCGGACAGGGCCACCGGGGAGCTGTTTTTT. Residues: CASSPDRATGELFF.

The chain has TRBV7-3 and TRBJ2-3, with TRBD1 matching 8 bases. This CDR3 region has 16 residues. The trim removed 2 bases at V and 4 bases at J, leaving 8 bases unmatched. Looked up from germline, CDR1 is SGHTA and CDR2 is FQGTGA. CDR3 sequence: CASSLQGARVPDTQYF. For the CDR3, the DNA is TGTGCCAGCAGCTTACAGGGGGCGCGAGTTCCAGATACGCAGTATTTT.

This chain uses TRBV9 with TRBJ1-1; possible D gene TRBD1, 6 bases. This CDR3 contains 15 residues. Deletions cut 0 bases from V and 1 base from J, with 10 bases between. From germline, CDR1 is SGDLS and CDR2 YYNGEE. CDR3 in amino acids: CASSVEGHRNTEAFF. The CDR3 region has the DNA TGTGCCAGCAGCGTAGAGGGACACCGGAACACTGAAGCTTTCTTT.

This chain connects TRBV4-1 to TRBJ2-1; D remains unclear. The CDR3 runs to 13 residues. The V end lost 6 bases, the J end lost 16 bases, and 22 bases lay between the germline ends. The germline gives CDR1 MGHRA, CDR2 YSYEKL. CDR3 loop: CASSPNFPGFSFF. The CDR3 DNA reads as TGCGCCAGCAGTCCAAACTTTCCCGGCTTTAGCTTCTTC.

The rearrangement links TRBV6-1 to TRBJ2-5, with D possibly TRBD2 on 5 matching bases. This CDR3 comprises 13 residues. Between the trimmed V and J ends, which lost 2 bases and 2 bases, there was a span of 6 bases. Germline values: CDR1 MNHNS, CDR2 SASEGT. This chain's CDR3 is CASSEPGQETQYF. Written as DNA, the CDR3 is TGTGCCAGCAGTGAACCGGGGCAAGAGACCCAGTACTTC.

CDR3 sequence: CASSPPSHAANEKLFF. As DNA, the CDR3 is TGTGCCAGCTCACCCCCATCTCATGCGGCTAATGAAAAACTGTTTTTT. J is TRBJ1-4 and V is TRBV18; no definite D call. Trimming left V 3 bases short and J 3 bases short, with 14 bases between. Germline V gene data show CDR1 as KGHSH and CDR2 as LQKENI. This CDR3 contains 16 residues.

The rearrangement links TRBV3-1 (or the pseudogene TRBV3-2) to TRBJ1-5; no clear D gene. Germline assignment: CDR1 LGHDT and CDR2 YNNKEL (reference sequence). V dropped 11 bases and J dropped 5 bases, with 22 bases sitting between them. The CDR3 extends over 15 amino acids. In DNA, the CDR3 is TGTGCCTCCCCGACGGTGGTGGAGGTTGATCAGCCCCAGCATTTT. This sequence encodes CASPTVVEVDQPQHF.

The V and J genes are TRBV20-1 and TRBJ2-1; the match to TRBD2 covers 7 bases. Germline trimming cut 3 bases from V and 3 bases from J; bases unmatched to any gene: 5. The CDR3 runs 14 residues. Germline-derived CDR1 and CDR2 are DFQATT and SNEGSKA (reference sequence). CDR3 in amino acids: CSASGLDYYNEQFF. Written as DNA, the CDR3 is TGCAGTGCTAGTGGACTAGACTACTACAATGAGCAGTTCTTC.

This rearrangement joins TRBV11-2 to TRBJ1-2; 11 bases are shared with TRBD1. The V gene's germline CDR1 is SGHAT and CDR2 FQNNGV. The CDR3 sequence is 15 residues long. V lost 5 bases, J lost 2 bases, and 4 bases stayed unmatched. Here the CDR3 DNA reads TGTGCCAGCAGCCTGGGACAGGGGGACAACTATGGCTACACCTTC. As protein: CASSLGQGDNYGYTF.

This clone appeared a single time. The V gene is TRBV4-2, the J gene TRBJ1-1, with a possible D match to TRBD1 (5 bases). The CDR3 totals 14 residues. The V gene lost 0 bases and the J gene lost 6 bases, with 11 bases spanning the gap. The germline CDR1 and CDR2 sequences are LGHNA and YNFKEQ. The CDR3 DNA is TGTGCCAGCAGCCAAGATCTTGTGGGGCCTGAAGCTTTCTTT. Protein product: CASSQDLVGPEAFF.

This clone was picked up one time. V is TRBV18 and J is TRBJ1-1, with D tentatively TRBD1 (5 bases). The CDR3 consists of 13 residues. Germline V gene sequence: CDR1 KGHSH, CDR2 LQKENI. Trimming removed 3 bases at V and 7 bases at J, with 12 bases between. The CDR3 bases are TGTGCCAGCTCACCGGTTGGGGGGAGTGAAGCTTTCTTT. As protein: CASSPVGGSEAFF.

The chain recombines TRBV19 with TRBJ1-2; D perhaps matches TRBD1 (5 bases). The CDR3 spans 14 residues. V gave up 6 bases and J gave up 0 bases, with 11 bases separating them. From germline, CDR1 is LNHDA and CDR2 SQIVND (reference sequence). The CDR3 region has the DNA TGTGCCAGTAGCTGGGGCCTCTCTAACTATGGCTACACCTTC. It is translated as CASSWGLSNYGYTF.

The chain is built from TRBV10-3 and TRBJ1-2; possibly TRBD1 for D (5 bases). The germline V gene encodes CDR1 ENHRY and CDR2 SYGVKD. The CDR3 loop spans 15 amino acids. Trimming shortened V by 11 bases and J by 4 bases, and 23 bases separated the two germline ends. CDR3 in amino acids: CAFKKNAGLSYGYTF. CDR3 nucleotides: TGTGCCTTCAAAAAGAACGCAGGGCTTTCCTATGGCTACACCTTC.

The rearrangement links TRBV24-1 to TRBJ1-1; D gene unclear. V lost 7 bases, J lost 1 base, and 9 bases lay in between. Germline CDR1 is KGHDR and CDR2 is SFDVKD. The CDR3 length is 13 residues. This CDR3 is CATRRQKNTEAFF. The CDR3 nucleotides are TGTGCCACCAGGAGACAAAAGAACACTGAAGCTTTCTTT.

The chain uses TRBV2 and TRBJ1-1; D possibly corresponds to TRBD1 (5 bases). Germline V lookup: CDR1 SNHLY, CDR2 FYNNEI. CDR3 size: 12 residues. V lost 8 bases, J lost 5 bases, and 12 bases lay in between. The CDR3 bases are TGTGCCAGCGGGGGGAGGGGAACTGAAGCTTTCTTT. It translates to CASGGRGTEAFF. The variable domain in full, with the rest retrieved from reference TRBV2 and TRBJ1-1, is EPEVTQTPSHQVTQMGQEVILRCVPISNHLYFYWYRQILGQKVEFLVSFYNNEISEKSEIFDDQFSVERPDGSNFTLKIRSTKLEDSAMYFCASGGRGTEAFFGQGTRLTVV.

The rearrangement joins TRBV2 to TRBJ1-2; TRBD1 matches 8 bases. Germline V gene sequence: CDR1 SNHLY, CDR2 FYNNEI. V trimming: 4 bases; J trimming: 8 bases; junction bases outside the gene matches: 3. The CDR3 covers 12 residues. The CDR3 DNA follows: TGTGCCAGCAGTGGGACAGGGTTGGGCTACACCTTC. It yields the protein CASSGTGLGYTF.

The chain is built from TRBV30 and TRBJ1-2, with a possible D match to TRBD1 (5 bases). V lost 2 bases and J lost 2, with 9 bases in between. Germline assignment: CDR1 GTSNPN and CDR2 SVGIG (reference sequence). CDR3 length: 13 amino acids. The CDR3, as DNA: TGTGCCTGGAGTAACAAGGGGAACTATGGCTACACCTTC. Residues: CAWSNKGNYGYTF.

The chain uses TRBV11-2 and TRBJ2-5, with 13 bases fitting TRBD2. Germline assignment: CDR1 SGHAT and CDR2 FQNNGV. The CDR3 length is 15 residues. After removal of 4 bases from V and 5 bases from J, the junction contained 4 bases not matched to a gene. The CDR3 loop reads CASSSGLAGSETQYF. The DNA for the CDR3 is TGTGCCAGCAGCTCGGGACTAGCGGGATCGGAGACCCAGTACTTC.

The chain employs TRBV6-2 or TRBV6-3 and TRBJ2-1, with TRBD1 as a possible D gene (5 bases). Germline V gives CDR1 MNHEY, CDR2 SVGEGT. The V gene lost 6 bases and the J gene lost 5 bases, with 20 bases spanning the gap. The CDR3 length is 16 residues. The CDR3 bases are TGTGCCAGCAGCCTCCAGGTGGGCAGGGCCCACAATGAGCAGTTCTTC. Protein product: CASSLQVGRAHNEQFF.

J is TRBJ2-2 and V is TRBV29-1; D is possibly TRBD2 (7 bases). CDR3 length equals 14 residues. The germline CDR1 and CDR2 sequences are SQVTM and ANQGSEA. Trimming cost V 7 bases and J 0 bases, with 12 bases left between them. The CDR3 loop is CSAGRGANTGELFF. CDR3 nucleotides: TGCAGCGCTGGGAGGGGGGCGAACACCGGGGAGCTGTTTTTT.

There are a few counts of this clone. The chain recombines TRBV28 with TRBJ1-5; 7 bases line up with TRBD1. The CDR3 sequence is 15 residues long. Germline assignment: CDR1 MDHEN and CDR2 SYDVKM. V was pared by 5 bases and J by 4 bases, with 8 bases of the junction left unmatched. CDR3 protein: CASSPHTGVNQPQHF. The CDR3 DNA follows: TGTGCCAGCAGTCCACACACAGGGGTGAATCAGCCCCAGCATTTT.

This chain connects TRBV15 to TRBJ1-3, with D unresolved. This CDR3 is built from 16 residues. V shed 0 bases and J shed 3 bases, with 12 bases lying between them. Germline lookup yields CDR1 LNHNV and CDR2 YYDKDF (reference sequence). The CDR3 region is CATSRDPGVVGNTIYF. CDR3 in DNA: TGTGCCACCAGCAGAGATCCGGGAGTGGTTGGAAACACCATATATTTT.

This clone was observed a few times. This chain links TRBV2 with TRBJ2-5; TRBD2 agrees at 9 bases. In germline, CDR1 is SNHLY, CDR2 FYNNEI. The V and J ends lost 3 bases and 3 bases, in that order; junction bases with no gene match: 8. The CDR3 has 16 residues. The CDR3: CASSDRRSSGEETQYF. For the CDR3, the DNA is TGTGCCAGCAGTGATAGGAGGTCTAGCGGGGAAGAGACCCAGTACTTC.

The chain carries TRBV5-6 and TRBJ1-5; 8 bases are a match to TRBD1. The junction had 7 bases not matched to a gene; V was cut back by 4 bases and J by 4 bases. The germline V gene encodes CDR1 SGHDT and CDR2 YYEEEE. This CDR3 is 15 amino acids long. The CDR3 coding sequence is TGTGCCAGCAGCAGGGAACAGGGGGGGAATCAGCCCCAGCATTTT. Its translation: CASSREQGGNQPQHF.

This clone was seen a handful of times. The chain uses TRBV6-2 or TRBV6-3 and TRBJ1-1, with 8 bases fitting TRBD1. Germline V CDR1 and CDR2: MNHEY, SVGEGT. The CDR3 contains 15 residues. V dropped 2 bases and J dropped 4; count of bases not matched to a gene: 6. This CDR3 reads CASSYKTGVATEAFF. Written as DNA, the CDR3 is TGTGCCAGCAGTTACAAGACAGGGGTAGCCACTGAAGCTTTCTTT.